This TCR beta chain was found in a study of T and B cells in COVID-19 patients. BIOMED2 TRB-A/B primer pools were used in multiplex TRB PCR. From the multiplex PCR reads, TCRdb called clonotypes with MiXCR, one entry per CDR3 protein. This table has a few thousand distinct CDR3 sequences, 25% to 30% appearing once. Study results and caveats: Few blood samples existed from mildly ill patients during symptoms or early in severe cases.

Germline V gene lookup returns CDR1 SGHTA and CDR2 FQGNSA. The CDR3 covers 15 residues. V dropped 5 bases and J dropped 11 bases, with 21 bases sitting between them. Worth noting for this clonotype: Its antigen is as yet unknown.

Blood genomic DNA input for TRB amplification was 250-500 ng. This chain connects TRBV7-2 to TRBJ2-2; D unresolved. This TCR was recovered from a human donor with active COVID-19. The sequenced material came from blood. The CDR3 loop reads CASSKEVALRVELFF. The DNA of the CDR3 is TGTGCCAGCAGCAAAGAGGTTGCCCTCCGGGTAGAGCTGTTTTTT.